This TCR beta chain was profiled in a study of shared clonotypes between healthy human individuals. Of note for this clone: What it binds is unknown.

Per the authors' pipeline: Quality scores were absent from the junction-only immunoSEQ sequences, so filtering differed. Here immunoSEQ multiplex PCR was the method, and the copy in TCRdb shows in-frame clones only, minus some. V and J calls and clone size come straight from that table; D and trimming were deduced from the DNA. The sample consists of around 2,000,000 clones, approximately 94% of them appearing once. Positively selected for CCR7, the CD45RO-negative cells used as naive CD8 cells excluded terminally differentiated effector memory CD45RA+ cells. Germline-derived CDR1 and CDR2 are SEHNR and FQNEAQ (reference sequence). The CDR3 extends over 17 amino acids. V lost 1 base and J lost 7, with 19 bases in between. Broader study findings: Large depth notwithstanding, sorted-subset sequencing proved incomplete by rarefaction. Memory subsets had estimated richness that was generally smaller than that of naive subsets.

V is TRBV7-9 and J is TRBJ1-4; D unclear. The sequence was obtained from a man between 18 and 29 years old in good health. The sequenced material came from naive CD8+ T cells sorted from blood. The DNA of the CDR3 is TGTGCCAGCAGCTTAGGGCCCGAACGGGATCGGGGTGAAAAACTGTTTTTT. Protein: CASSLGPERDRGEKLFF.